This T cell receptor (beta chain) was recorded in a study of blood T cell repertoires in COVID-19 (TCRdb year 2020). For the wider study: Samples covering the acute and convalescent phases of COVID-19 were provided by collaborators in the United States, Italy and Spain. Subjects who had been exposed to COVID-19, were actively infected with it, or had recovered from it provided the deeply sampled blood TCRbeta repertoires that made up the dataset. The material from the prospective study consisted of cDNA or gDNA derived from T cells, B-cell-depleted T cells, or PBMCs. A freely available public database, intended as a resource for researchers studying the immune response to SARS-CoV-2, is where the repertoires were released. Samples came from the ongoing ImmuneRACE study (first 160 participants) plus 1,254 subjects from 6 global collaborators. Where available, HLA class I and class II types were obtained from metadata supplied by the sample provider rather than from assay-based typing. A de-identified subject ID, COVID-19 status, age in years and sex were almost always included in the sample metadata.

The immunoSEQ Assay, a bias-controlled multiplex PCR, was used to amplify TCRbeta CDR3 regions from genomic DNA. Turning to the authors' computational methods: Nucleated cell counts per sample were estimated from amplification of reference gene primers within the assay. To quantify the absolute abundance of each unique TCRbeta CDR3 rearrangement, sequence reads were collapsed and filtered. Productive Simpson clonality was computed per sample as the square root of Simpson's diversity index over productive rearrangements. This immuneACCESS table, as held by TCRdb, lists in-frame sequences with V and J called but not all clones. Of the missing ones, under half trace to an unresolved V gene in checked studies; the others have no known cause. That table furnishes V, J and clone size, whereas the DNA furnished D and trimming. Recorded for this sample are roughly 120,000 clones; over 60% of them occurred a single time. About 3.7% of the sample is taken by the ten largest.

The count of this clone is one. The specificity of this receptor is unknown. Per-nucleotide qualities are absent, and no much larger clonotype sits a single base away. Points the paper makes about the study in general: Clinical and demographic metadata were provided uncurated, with the amount varying by source and participant.

The germline V gene (reference sequence) sets CDR1 to LNHDA and CDR2 to SQIVND. The CDR3 contains 13 residues, cysteine and phenylalanine counted. Here the CDR3 DNA is all that survives: 39 bases in frame from base 1. The germline ends are 13 bases apart after V is trimmed by 7 bases and J by 4 bases. Each collaborating institution followed its own protocols to collect whole blood in K2EDTA tubes. For TCRbeta analysis, collaborators shipped samples as frozen whole blood, isolated PBMCs, or DNA extracted from either of those sample types. Sequencing was done on a sample of peripheral blood. The receptor comes from a woman older than 75 with acute or convalescent COVID-19. Recombination joined TRBV19 with TRBJ1-2; TRBD1 might be the D gene, on 6 matching bases. The CDR3 is CASTLTGPYGYTF. The DNA reads TGTGCCAGTACTTTGACAGGACCCTATGGCTACACCTTC.